The 29 T cell receptor beta chains listed next were all sequenced from one sample in a study of regulatory T cells in long-lasting Graves disease. Assembly of TCR beta libraries relied on iRepertoire HTBI primers together with Arm-PCR of CDR3 regions. In TCRdb, the multiplex PCR reads were re-called with MiXCR into one record per CDR3 protein. The table lists roughly 400,000 distinct CDR3 sequences, around a fifth of them singletons, with approximately 15% in the top ten. Documented time point: persistent/refractory GD, antithyroid drugs over 5 years with positive TRAb. Making the TCR library involved RNA that had been extracted from PBMCs. The sample here was peripheral blood mononuclear cells (PBMCs), taken when the disease was refractory, from a patient treated with antithyroid drugs. These receptors came from a female donor with Graves disease.

Many counts were recorded for this clonotype. This chain connects TRBV7-2 to TRBJ2-7; unclear D gene. Trimming cost V 8 bases and J 2 bases, with 16 bases left between them. The CDR3 runs 14 residues. Germline CDR1 and CDR2: SGHTA and FQGNSA. The CDR3 reads CASAPNLLTYEQYF. In nucleotides, the CDR3 is TGTGCCAGCGCCCCGAACCTGTTGACCTACGAGCAGTACTTC.

The DNA of the CDR3 is TGTGCCAGCACACAGGGCGCCCTTATCTACGAGCAGTACTTC. Translation: CASTQGALIYEQYF. The J gene is TRBJ2-7, the V gene TRBV28; the D gene is possibly TRBD1 (6 bases). The CDR3 is 14 amino acids. Looked up from germline, CDR1 is MDHEN and CDR2 is SYDVKM. Deletions cut 7 bases from V and 3 bases from J, with 16 bases between.

Ten or more counts support this clonotype. The chain joins TRBV7-2 to TRBJ2-5; TRBD1 matches at 10 bases. CDR1 SGHTA and CDR2 FQGNSA come from the germline V gene. Trimming took 6 bases from V and 5 from J; bases not matched to a gene: 12. The CDR3 contains 16 residues. The CDR3 here is CASSPQRTGGRETQYF. DNA of the CDR3: TGTGCCAGCAGTCCTCAACGGACAGGGGGGCGGGAGACCCAGTACTTC.

Many counts were recorded for this clonotype. Given the absence of the conserved phenylalanine or tryptophan at the CDR3 end, a read error is likely. Because the CDR3's place on the DNA is in doubt, the DNA is left out and the CDR3 is given as listed by TCRdb. The chain joins TRBV12-3 or TRBV12-4 to TRBJ1-2; TRBD1 is the table's D call, not checked against the DNA. The CDR3 is 9 amino acids in total, end residues counted. The CDR3 loop is CASSVTGTV.

The chain couples TRBV7-2 to TRBJ1-3; 7 positions match TRBD1. This CDR3 spans 17 amino acids. Germline V CDR1 and CDR2: SGHTA, FQGNSA. Losses at the gene ends were 0 bases for V and 4 bases for J; bases not matched to a gene: 9. The DNA of the CDR3 is TGTGCCAGCAGCTTAGCAGTGGTAGGGGGCGACGGAAACACCATATATTTT. Amino acids: CASSLAVVGGDGNTIYF.

This clonotype was counted at least ten times. The chain joins TRBV5-6 to TRBJ1-1; D gene uncertain. V was shortened by 4 bases and J by 7 bases, with 14 bases between the two germline ends. The germline V gene has CDR1 SGHDT and CDR2 YYEEEE. This CDR3 is built from 13 residues. The CDR3 protein is CASSHRVHIEAFF. CDR3 nucleotides: TGTGCCAGCAGCCACCGGGTCCACATTGAAGCTTTCTTT.

Concerning this clonotype: It may be a read error: a sequence one base away is much more abundant. The V gene is TRBV6-9, the J gene TRBJ2-3; D tentatively reads TRBD1 or TRBD2 (5 bases each). Germline assignment: CDR1 MNHGY and CDR2 SVAAGI. The CDR3 is 18 residues long. Trimming removed 3 bases at V and 1 base at J, with 20 bases between. CDR3: CASSYTEPGAIGTDTQYF. The CDR3 DNA sequence: TGTGCCAGCAGTTACACAGAACCCGGGGCTATAGGCACAGATACGCAGTATTTT.

This clonotype was seen at least ten times. This chain joins TRBV28 and TRBJ1-5; no definite D call. Germline V lookup: CDR1 MDHEN, CDR2 SYDVKM. This CDR3 has 15 residues. Trimming pared 1 base from V and 3 bases from J, leaving 10 bases between. CDR3 protein: CASSLLGQSNQPQHF. In DNA form, the CDR3 reads TGTGCCAGCAGTTTATTAGGGCAGTCCAATCAGCCCCAGCATTTT.

This clonotype was counted ten times or more. The chain links TRBV20-1 to TRBJ2-5; D assignment may be TRBD1 or TRBD2 (5 bases each). The CDR3 runs 13 residues. V was clipped by 7 bases and J by 2 bases, with 14 bases between them. Germline CDR1 reads DFQATT; CDR2 reads SNEGSKA (reference sequence). The CDR3 bases are TGCAGTGTCCCGGGACGGAGACAAGAGACCCAGTACTTC. Amino acid sequence: CSVPGRRQETQYF.

The V gene is TRBV27, the J gene TRBJ2-2; 7 bases match TRBD2. The V and J ends lost 1 base and 2 bases, in that order; junction bases with no gene match: 7. The CDR3 runs 17 residues. Germline CDR1 and CDR2: MNHEY and SMNVEV (reference sequence). The CDR3 DNA sequence: TGTGCCAGCAGTTTATGGGGGGGATCAATTAACACCGGGGAGCTGTTTTTT. Its protein product is CASSLWGGSINTGELFF.

This clonotype appeared many times. The chain is built from TRBV28 and TRBJ2-7; 7 nucleotides agree with TRBD1. The germline V gene encodes CDR1 MDHEN and CDR2 SYDVKM. This CDR3 has 14 amino acids. J gave up 1 base and V 7 bases, and 7 bases lay outside the gene matches. The CDR3 sequence is CASTPSDRSYEQYF. The CDR3, as DNA: TGTGCCAGCACTCCCTCGGACAGGTCCTACGAGCAGTACTTC.

J is TRBJ2-2 and V is TRBV15; a possible D gene is TRBD1 (6 bases). V was cut by 0 bases and J by 2 bases, with 13 bases left in between. The CDR3 is 17 amino acids. The germline V gene has CDR1 LNHNV and CDR2 YYDKDF (reference sequence). The CDR3: CATSRDLGDTNTGELFF. The CDR3 bases are TGTGCCACCAGCAGAGATCTAGGGGACACAAACACCGGGGAGCTGTTTTTT.

This chain connects TRBV28 to TRBJ1-2, with TRBD1 identical over 8 bases. The CDR3 contains 15 residues. Per germline, CDR1 MDHEN and CDR2 SYDVKM. J was trimmed by 2 bases and V by 7 bases; bases with no gene match: 9. This chain's CDR3 is CASISSTGANYGYTF. Written as DNA, the CDR3 is TGTGCCAGCATCTCCTCGACAGGGGCCAACTATGGCTACACCTTC.

This clonotype appeared many times. This rearrangement joins TRBV12-3 or TRBV12-4 to TRBJ1-1, with unresolved D. The CDR3 contains 13 residues. The germline V and J ends were trimmed by 2 bases and 3 bases, with 7 bases remaining between them. The CDR3 is CASSLSGYTEAFF. CDR3 nucleotides: TGTGCCAGCAGTTTATCGGGCTACACTGAAGCTTTCTTT.

The table lists this clonotype with many counts. This chain uses TRBV20-1 with TRBJ2-5; 8 nucleotides agree with TRBD1. Germline-derived CDR1 and CDR2 are DFQATT and SNEGSKA (reference sequence). The CDR3 sequence is 13 residues long. The V and J ends lost 6 bases and 6 bases, in that order; junction bases with no gene match: 9. The chain's CDR3 is CSALLDREKTQYF. For the CDR3, the DNA is TGCAGTGCCCTCTTGGACAGGGAGAAGACCCAGTACTTC.

This clonotype was seen once. This may be a read error: a much more frequent sequence differs by one nucleotide. The chain links TRBV11-2 to TRBJ1-1, with 9 nucleotides matching TRBD1. The J segment lost 2 bases and the V segment lost 5 bases, leaving 9 bases of the junction unmatched. This CDR3 has 16 amino acids. Germline assignment: CDR1 SGHAT and CDR2 FQNNGV. The CDR3, as DNA: TGTGCCAGCAGCCTCCGGACAGGGGTCATCAACACTGAAGCTTTCTTT. It is translated as CASSLRTGVINTEAFF.

In its sample, this clonotype was seen a few times. This chain joins TRBV6-1 and TRBJ2-3; 11 bases are shared with TRBD2. The ends lost 6 bases at V and 7 bases at J; junction bases unmatched: 12. This CDR3 comprises 16 residues. Germline values: CDR1 MNHNS, CDR2 SASEGT. CDR3 protein: CASSSGLAGGRNTQYF. The CDR3, as DNA: TGTGCCAGCAGCTCGGGGCTAGCGGGAGGCCGCAATACGCAGTATTTT.

This clonotype was seen a handful of times. V and J are TRBV20-1 and TRBJ2-3; D possibly corresponds to TRBD2 (6 bases). Germline V gene sequence: CDR1 DFQATT, CDR2 SNEGSKA (reference sequence). Trimming shortened V by 6 bases and J by 6 bases, and 10 bases separated the two germline ends. This CDR3 region has 11 residues. Here the CDR3 DNA reads TGCAGTGCGCAGACTAGTGATACGCAGTATTTT. Its protein product is CSAQTSDTQYF.

The sample holds many counts of this clonotype. This rearrangement joins TRBV20-1 to TRBJ1-6; TRBD1 matches 7 bases. Per germline, CDR1 DFQATT and CDR2 SNEGSKA (reference sequence). V lost 6 bases and J lost 5; bases outside the gene matches: 10. The CDR3 is 15 residues long. The CDR3 region has the DNA TGCAGTGCACCGTCCGTGACAGGGAATAATTCACCCCTCCACTTT. Amino acids: CSAPSVTGNNSPLHF.

This clonotype was seen only a few times. The chain combines TRBV5-1 with TRBJ1-5; TRBD1 aligns across 8 bases. This CDR3 spans 15 amino acids. The germline V gene has CDR1 SGHRS and CDR2 YFSETQ. V was pared by 0 bases and J by 2 bases, with 1 base of the junction left unmatched. For the CDR3, the DNA is TGCGCCAGCAGCTTGGGCAGGGGGCGCAATCAGCCCCAGCATTTT. Protein: CASSLGRGRNQPQHF.

The V call is TRBV25-1, the J call TRBJ1-2; D call uncertain. V lost 5 bases and J 6 bases, leaving 22 bases between the germline ends. The CDR3 is 16 amino acids. Germline assignment: CDR1 MGHDK and CDR2 SYGVNS. CDR3 DNA sequence: TGTGCCAGCAGTCCTCCCGGTGAGCGGCTGGCCCATGGCTACACCTTC. Translation: CASSPPGERLAHGYTF.

This clonotype was detected many times. J is TRBJ1-2 and V is TRBV24-1; weak D call: TRBD1 (5 bases). V lost 0 bases and J 3 bases, leaving 13 bases between the germline ends. CDR1 is KGHDR, CDR2 SFDVKD, per germline. The length of the CDR3 is 16 residues. This CDR3 is CATSDLELQDDYGYTF. The CDR3 DNA reads TGTGCCACCAGTGATTTGGAACTACAGGACGACTATGGCTACACCTTC.

This clonotype came up many times. V and J are TRBV28 and TRBJ2-7; a weak D match, TRBD2 (6 bases). The germline CDR1 and CDR2 sequences are MDHEN and SYDVKM. Between the trimmed V and J ends, which lost 4 bases and 3 bases, there was a span of 16 bases. CDR3 length: 15 amino acids. The CDR3 protein is CASSSNGRRSYEQYF. The CDR3 DNA follows: TGTGCCAGCAGTTCTAACGGGAGAAGAAGCTACGAGCAGTACTTC. Full variable domain (outside the CDR3, taken from reference TRBV28 and TRBJ2-7): DVKVTQSSRYLVKRTGEKVFLECVQDMDHENMFWYRQDPGLGLRLIYFSYDVKMKEKGDIPEGYSVSREKKERFSLILESASTNQTSMYLCASSSNGRRSYEQYFGPGTRLTVT.

This clonotype came up a few times. The chain has TRBV20-1 and TRBJ2-6, with D tentatively TRBD1 (5 bases). CDR1 is DFQATT, CDR2 SNEGSKA, per germline (reference sequence). The CDR3 extends over 14 amino acids. Trimming removed 4 bases from V and 4 bases from J, with 11 bases in between. In DNA form, the CDR3 reads TGCAGTGCTACCGACAGAGCCGGGGCCAACGTCCTGACTTTC. Its protein product is CSATDRAGANVLTF.

Concerning this clonotype: This sequence may be a read error, since a much larger clone differs from it by one base. The chain uses TRBV15 and TRBJ1-2; maybe TRBD1 (6 bases). CDR1 is LNHNV, CDR2 YYDKDF, per germline (reference sequence). V lost 1 base and J 5 bases, leaving 23 bases between the germline ends. The CDR3 totals 18 residues. CDR3 DNA: TGTGCCACCAGCAGAGTACTAATGGGGGACATGGGAGATTATGGCTACACCTTC. Amino acids: CATSRVLMGDMGDYGYTF.

The V gene is TRBV14, the J gene TRBJ1-6, with a tentative D call TRBD1 (5 bases). The CDR3 runs 17 residues. Trimming stripped 1 base from V and 7 bases from J, with 17 bases between. The germline V gene has CDR1 SGHDN and CDR2 FVKESK. The CDR3 loop is CASSQVRGATGNSPLHF. For the CDR3, the DNA is TGTGCCAGCAGCCAAGTCCGCGGGGCCACGGGGAATTCACCCCTCCACTTT.

This clonotype appeared once. Since a much larger clone is just one base distant, this may be a read error. V usage is TRBV28 and J usage is TRBJ1-5; 9 bases align to TRBD1. Germline V gives CDR1 MDHEN, CDR2 SYDVKM. The CDR3 extends over 17 amino acids. The CDR3 protein is CASSSAGMEDRGQPRHF. The CDR3, as DNA: TGTGCCAGCAGTTCCGCTGGGATGGAGGACAGGGGACAGCCCCGGCATTTT.

This clonotype was found many times. The rearrangement uses TRBV28 and TRBJ2-1; TRBD2 aligns across 9 bases. The CDR3 extends over 18 amino acids. Germline V CDR1 and CDR2: MDHEN, SYDVKM. After removal of 10 bases from V and 5 bases from J, the junction contained 21 bases not matched to a gene. In DNA form, the CDR3 reads TGTGCCACTACCACGTATCGTAGCGGGAGCACAGGGGACAATGAGCAGTTCTTC. Amino acids: CATTTYRSGSTGDNEQFF.

V gene TRBV15 combines with J gene TRBJ2-3, with 9 bases aligning to TRBD1. CDR3 length equals 15 residues. Trimming removed 9 bases from V and 5 bases from J; junction bases left unmatched: 12. Germline values: CDR1 LNHNV, CDR2 YYDKDF (reference sequence). The CDR3 DNA reads as TGTGCCACACTTCCCCGGGACAGGGCCGGAGATACGCAGTATTTT. It is translated as CATLPRDRAGDTQYF. Supplemented by reference TRBV15 and TRBJ2-3, the full variable domain reads DAMVIQNPRYQVTQFGKPVTLSCSQTLNHNVMYWYQQKSSQAPKLLFHYYDKDFNNEADTPDNFQSRRPNTSFCFLDIRSPGLGDTAMYLCATLPRDRAGDTQYFGPGTRLTVL.